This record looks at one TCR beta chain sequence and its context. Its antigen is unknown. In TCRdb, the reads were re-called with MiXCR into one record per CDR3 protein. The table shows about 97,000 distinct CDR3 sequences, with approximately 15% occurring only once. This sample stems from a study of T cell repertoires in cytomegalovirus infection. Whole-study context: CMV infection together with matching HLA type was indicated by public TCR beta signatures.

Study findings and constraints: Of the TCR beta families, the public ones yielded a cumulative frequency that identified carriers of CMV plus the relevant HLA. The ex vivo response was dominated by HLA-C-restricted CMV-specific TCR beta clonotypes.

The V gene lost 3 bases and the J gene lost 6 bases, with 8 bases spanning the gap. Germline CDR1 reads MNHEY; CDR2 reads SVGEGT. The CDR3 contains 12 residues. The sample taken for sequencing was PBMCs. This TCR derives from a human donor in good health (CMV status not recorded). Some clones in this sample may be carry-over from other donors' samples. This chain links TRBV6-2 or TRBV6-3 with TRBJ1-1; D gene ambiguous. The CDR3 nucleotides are TGTGCCAGCAGTTATAGTTTCGCTGAAGCTTTCTTT. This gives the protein CASSYSFAEAFF.